Below are 20 T cell receptor beta chains sequenced from a single sample in a study of tissue T cells after allogeneic stem cell transplantation. Produced via immunoSEQ multiplex PCR; TCRdb's table is partial and in-frame only. The sample has some 7,800 clones; 65% to 70% are singletons. Source material: blood. These receptors were taken from a female BALB/c mouse in good health. The MHC haplotype recorded for the strain is H2-d.

As for this clone: The listed genes are named as in mouse. The CDR3 is CASRTGFYEQYF. CDR3 DNA (partial): TGTGCTAGCAGGACAGGGTTCTATGAACAGTAC. This rearrangement joins TRBV29 to TRBJ2-7, with TRBD1 identical over 7 bases. The missing CDR3 end, 1 residue past where the read stops, is filled in from the germline J gene. The V and J ends lost 6 bases and 3 bases, in that order; junction bases with no gene match: 2. The V gene's germline CDR1 is MSHET and CDR2 SYDVDS. This CDR3 has 12 amino acids.

Of note for this clone: Germline and genes: mouse. With the read ending 1 residue before the CDR3 end, the germline J gene is used to fill in that end. The chain carries TRBV13-1 and TRBJ2-4; D gene uncertain. V lost 5 bases and J lost 7, with 8 bases in between. Germline loops: CDR1 NSHNY, CDR2 SYGAGN. The CDR3 has 11 residues. Partial CDR3 DNA: TGTGCCAGCAGCCCTGAGGACACCTTGTAC. Translating it yields CASSPEDTLY. The CDR3 in full is CASSPEDTLYF.

This clone has only one observation. Gene names follow the mouse nomenclature. The CDR3 extends 1 residue past the end of the read, so its final part is completed from the germline J gene. The rearrangement joins TRBV5 to TRBJ2-2; possibly TRBD2 for D (7 bases). V shed 2 bases and J shed 0 bases, with 10 bases lying between them. The V gene's germline CDR1 is LGHNA and CDR2 YNLKQL (reference sequence). CDR3 length: 16 residues. This chain's CDR3 is CASSQRGGANTGQLYF. The sequenced part of the CDR3 DNA is TGTGCCAGCAGCCAAAGGGGGGGTGCAAACACCGGGCAGCTCTAC.

About this clone itself: The listed genes are named as in mouse. The sequence runs out 1 residue before the end of the CDR3; the remainder is reconstructed from the germline J gene. The chain employs TRBV13-2 and TRBJ2-7, with 11 bases that match TRBD2. Germline lookup yields CDR1 NNHNN and CDR2 SYGAGS (reference sequence). V lost 3 bases and J lost 2; bases outside the gene matches: 4. The length of the CDR3 is 15 residues. This CDR3 reads CASGAGLGGTYEQYF. CDR3 bases read: TGTGCCAGCGGTGCCGGACTGGGGGGAACCTATGAACAGTAC.

With respect to this clone: Germline and genes: mouse. The read halts 1 residue ahead of the CDR3 end, with the missing end drawn from the germline J gene. The rearrangement links TRBV31 to TRBJ1-4; TRBD1 aligns across 10 bases. The CDR3 is made up of 13 amino acids. Per germline, CDR1 GKSSPN and CDR2 SITVG. V lost 5 bases to trimming and J lost 3 bases; unmatched junction nucleotides: 0. The sequenced CDR3 bases are TGTGCCTGGGGACAGGGGGCCAACGAAAGATTATTT. Its protein product is CAWGQGANERLF. The whole CDR3 is CAWGQGANERLFF.

For this clone: Gene labels here are mouse ones. The sequenced CDR3 bases are TGTGCCAGCAGCCAAGAAGTGAGGGGGGTCTATGCTGAGCAGTTC. It is translated as CASSQEVRGVYAEQF. The entire CDR3 sequence reads CASSQEVRGVYAEQFF. The genes are TRBV2 and TRBJ2-1; D tentatively fits TRBD1 or TRBD2 (6 bases each). The CDR3 end lies 1 residue beyond the end of the read and is filled in from the germline J gene. Germline V lookup: CDR1 LGHNA, CDR2 YSYQKL. The CDR3 length is 16 residues. V lost 0 bases, J lost 3 bases, and 12 bases lay in between.

A note on this clone: Gene names refer to mouse genes. Read sequence stops 1 residue before the CDR3 end, and the germline J gene provides the missing end. V gene TRBV2 combines with J gene TRBJ2-5; 7 nucleotides agree with TRBD1. CDR3 length: 14 amino acids. Per the germline V gene, CDR1 is LGHNA and CDR2 is YSYQKL. Losses at the gene ends were 0 bases for V and 3 bases for J; bases not matched to a gene: 0. The chain's CDR3 is CASSQDRGQDTQYF. The CDR3 DNA, read in part, is TGTGCCAGCAGCCAAGACAGGGGGCAAGACACCCAGTAC.

Concerning this clone itself: Germline and genes here are mouse. Coverage ceases 1 residue before the CDR3 finishes, and the germline J gene fills in the end. The chain combines TRBV1 with TRBJ1-3, with 9 bases lining up with TRBD1. The CDR3 is 14 residues long. The germline V gene has CDR1 NSQYPW and CDR2 LRSPGD (reference sequence). The V segment lost 5 bases and the J segment 2 bases; nucleotides outside the gene matches: 1. The CDR3 sequence: CTCSRQGAGNTLYF. The sequenced part of the CDR3 DNA is TGCACCTGCAGTAGACAGGGGGCTGGAAATACGCTCTAT.

With regard to this clone: Gene names refer to mouse genes. The read gets to within 1 residue of the CDR3 end, and the germline J gene fills in the rest. V and J are TRBV4 and TRBJ2-5; 10 bases line up with TRBD2. J gave up 3 bases and V 4 bases, and 1 base lay outside the gene matches. The CDR3 contains 14 residues. The germline V gene has CDR1 LGHDT and CDR2 YNNKQL (reference sequence). CDR3 in amino acids: CASSLTGGQDTQYF. The sequenced CDR3 bases are TGTGCCAGCAGCTTGACTGGGGGGCAAGACACCCAGTAC.

With regard to this clone: The listed genes are named as in mouse. Coverage ceases 1 residue before the CDR3 finishes, and the germline J gene fills in the end. The V call is TRBV29, the J call TRBJ1-4; TRBD1 matches at 10 bases. V trimming: 4 bases; J trimming: 5 bases; junction bases outside the gene matches: 4. Germline CDR1 MSHET, CDR2 SYDVDS. This CDR3 comprises 15 residues. The CDR3 bases that were read are TGTGCTAGCAGTTACGGGACAGGGGAGAACGAAAGATTATTT. Its protein product is CASSYGTGENERLF. The complete CDR3 reads CASSYGTGENERLFF. Together with reference TRBV29 and TRBJ1-4, the CDR3 gives the full variable domain: DMKVTQMPRYLIKRMGENVLLECGQDMSHETMYWYRQDPGLGLQLIYISYDVDSNSEGDIPKGYRVSRKKREHFSLILDSAKTNQTSVYFCASSYGTGENERLFFGHGTKLSVL.

Concerning this clone itself: Gene names are the mouse ones. The CDR3 end lies 1 residue beyond the end of the read and is filled in from the germline J gene. The chain recombines TRBV31 with TRBJ2-3; 8 bases match TRBD2. Germline V gene lookup returns CDR1 GKSSPN and CDR2 SITVG. The CDR3 spans 15 residues. With V trimmed by 0 bases and J by 0 bases, 2 bases remained unmatched. The CDR3 spells CAWSLGGASAETLYF. Incomplete CDR3 DNA: TGTGCCTGGAGTCTAGGGGGGGCTAGTGCAGAAACGCTGTAT.

About this clone: Genes and germline are mouse. The read is 1 residue too short to cover the CDR3 end, so that end is filled in from the germline J gene. The chain employs TRBV31 and TRBJ1-4, with D perhaps matching TRBD1 (5 bases). The germline V gene encodes CDR1 GKSSPN and CDR2 SITVG. V was shortened by 4 bases and J by 1 base, with 7 bases between the two germline ends. This CDR3 region has 13 residues. CDR3 DNA, as far as it was read: TGTGCCTGGAAAGGGGCTTCCAACGAAAGATTATTT. It codes for CAWKGASNERLF. The entire CDR3 protein reads CAWKGASNERLFF.

Note on this clone: Gene names refer to mouse genes. Coverage ceases 1 residue before the CDR3 finishes, and the germline J gene fills in the end. V and J are TRBV13-2 and TRBJ2-7, with TRBD2 as a possible D gene (6 bases). Trimming removed 3 bases at V and 2 bases at J, with 12 bases between. CDR1 and CDR2 (germline): NNHNN, SYGAGS (reference sequence). The CDR3 contains 14 residues. The CDR3 sequence: CASGAQRGAYEQYF. The part of the CDR3 DNA that was read is TGTGCCAGCGGTGCCCAACGGGGGGCCTATGAACAGTAC.

This clone showed up just a few times. Gene names are mouse gene names. The CDR3 end lies 1 residue beyond the end of the read and is filled in from the germline J gene. The chain joins TRBV13-2 to TRBJ2-7; the D gene is possibly TRBD2 (5 bases). Germline lookup yields CDR1 NNHNN and CDR2 SYGAGS (reference sequence). With 0 bases removed from V and 5 bases from J, the gap between germline ends came to 9 bases. This CDR3 region has 13 residues. CDR3: CASGDAPGHEQYF. CDR3 DNA (partial): TGTGCCAGCGGTGATGCTCCTGGGCATGAACAGTAC.

Details on this clone: The germline and genes are mouse ones. The CDR3 end is not reached by the read, which stops 1 residue before it; the germline J gene fills it in. The chain uses TRBV4 and TRBJ2-1; 9 bases fit TRBD2. Germline CDR1 is LGHDT and CDR2 is YNNKQL (reference sequence). V dropped 3 bases and J dropped 3; count of bases not matched to a gene: 3. The CDR3 runs to 15 residues. The chain's CDR3 is CASSYWGGTYAEQFF. The sequenced part of the CDR3 DNA is TGTGCCAGCAGCTACTGGGGGGGGACCTATGCTGAGCAGTTC. Looking up the rest from reference TRBV4 and TRBJ2-1 gives the full variable domain: ETAVFQTPNYHVTQVGNEVSFNCKQTLGHDTMYWYKQDSKKLLKIMFSYNNKQLIVNETVPRRFSPQSSDKAHLNLRIKSVEPEDSAVYLCASSYWGGTYAEQFFGPGTRLTVL.

This clone was detected only a few times. Gene names denote mouse genes. The read stops 1 residue short of the end of the CDR3; the missing end is completed from the germline J gene. The chain combines TRBV13-3 with TRBJ2-7; TRBD2 matches at 10 bases. This CDR3 region has 15 residues. Trimming took 4 bases from V and 0 from J; bases not matched to a gene: 4. Per the germline V gene, CDR1 is NNHDY and CDR2 is SYVADS. The CDR3 sequence: CASSNWGGSSYEQYF. Incomplete CDR3 DNA: TGTGCCAGCAGTAACTGGGGGGGGAGCTCCTATGAACAGTAC.

This clone has more than one count but fewer than ten. The listed genes are named as in mouse. The read is 1 residue too short to cover the CDR3 end, so that end is filled in from the germline J gene. The gene calls are TRBV13-1 and TRBJ2-7, with 9 positions matching TRBD2. Per germline, CDR1 NSHNY and CDR2 SYGAGN. The V segment lost 6 bases and the J segment 0 bases; nucleotides outside the gene matches: 7. This CDR3 comprises 15 residues. CDR3 DNA (partial): TGTGCCAGCACCCCACGACTGGGGGACTCCTATGAACAGTAC. This gives the protein CASTPRLGDSYEQY. The full CDR3 protein reads CASTPRLGDSYEQYF.

Concerning this clone: These gene names are mouse names. The read is 1 residue too short to cover the CDR3 end, so that end is filled in from the germline J gene. The chain has TRBV29 and TRBJ1-4; possibly TRBD1 for D (6 bases). Trimming stripped 2 bases from V and 0 bases from J, with 10 bases between. The germline CDR1 and CDR2 sequences are MSHET and SYDVDS. The CDR3 extends over 16 amino acids. CDR3 bases read: TGTGCTAGCAGTTTAAGGGGGGAAATTTCCAACGAAAGATTATTT. Its protein is CASSLRGEISNERLF. The CDR3 in full is CASSLRGEISNERLFF. Together with reference TRBV29 and TRBJ1-4, the CDR3 gives the full variable domain: DMKVTQMPRYLIKRMGENVLLECGQDMSHETMYWYRQDPGLGLQLIYISYDVDSNSEGDIPKGYRVSRKKREHFSLILDSAKTNQTSVYFCASSLRGEISNERLFFGHGTKLSVL.

About this clone: Mouse germline and gene names are used. From the germline J gene comes the end of the CDR3, since the read stops 1 residue before it. The chain employs TRBV4 and TRBJ2-4; D uncertain. This CDR3 is built from 12 residues. CDR1 LGHDT and CDR2 YNNKQL come from the germline V gene (reference sequence). V lost 3 bases to trimming and J lost 0 bases, with 1 base between them. The sequenced CDR3 bases are TGTGCCAGCAGCTATAGTCAAAACACCTTGTAC. As protein: CASSYSQNTLY. The whole CDR3 reads CASSYSQNTLYF.

With respect to this clone: All gene names here are mouse names. The read comes to an end 1 residue before the CDR3 does, leaving the germline J gene to fill in the end. The chain carries TRBV13-1 and TRBJ2-5, with TRBD2 matching over 10 bases. V lost 3 bases and J lost 6; bases outside the gene matches: 7. The CDR3 totals 15 residues. CDR1 is NSHNY, CDR2 SYGAGN, per germline. CDR3 DNA (partial): TGTGCCAGCAGTGCTCCGGGACTGGGGAGGGACACCCAGTAC. Encoded protein: CASSAPGLGRDTQY. The entire CDR3 reads CASSAPGLGRDTQYF.